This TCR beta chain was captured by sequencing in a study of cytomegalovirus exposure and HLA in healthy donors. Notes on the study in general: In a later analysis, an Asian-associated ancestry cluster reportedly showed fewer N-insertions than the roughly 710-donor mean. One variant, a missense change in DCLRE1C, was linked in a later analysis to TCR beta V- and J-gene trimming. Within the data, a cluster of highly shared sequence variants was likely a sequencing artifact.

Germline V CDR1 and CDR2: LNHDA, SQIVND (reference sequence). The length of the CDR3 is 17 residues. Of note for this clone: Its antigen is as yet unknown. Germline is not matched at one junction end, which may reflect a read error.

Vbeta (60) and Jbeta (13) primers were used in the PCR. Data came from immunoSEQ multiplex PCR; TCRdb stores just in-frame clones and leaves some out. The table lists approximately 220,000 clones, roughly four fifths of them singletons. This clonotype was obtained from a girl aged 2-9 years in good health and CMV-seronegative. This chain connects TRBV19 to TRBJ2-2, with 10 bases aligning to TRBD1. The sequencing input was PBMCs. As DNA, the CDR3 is TGTGCCAGCAGTAGTTCTCCGGGACAGGGGACATCCGGGGAGCTGTTTTTT. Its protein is CASSSSPGQGTSGELFF.